These 23 T cell receptor beta chains were all obtained from the same sample, sequenced in a study of blood T cell repertoires in COVID-19 (dated by TCRdb to about 2020). Libraries were made using the immunoSEQ multiplex PCR assay. TCRdb stores this immuneACCESS table with in-frame sequences only. Part of the clones is absent; in the studies checked, under half of the shortfall reflects unresolved V genes, and no reason is known for the rest. The sample yields roughly 190,000 clones; about 88% were counted once. The ten largest make up roughly 6% of the sample. The sequencing sample was made of peripheral blood. Receptors were obtained from a woman in her 40s who had recovered from COVID-19.

The J gene is TRBJ2-6, the V gene TRBV28, with 7 bases fitting TRBD2. Germline assignment: CDR1 MDHEN and CDR2 SYDVKM. Losses at the gene ends were 11 bases for V and 0 bases for J; bases not matched to a gene: 4. The CDR3 totals 14 residues. The CDR3 nucleotides read TGTGCCGCAGGACTAGTCTCTGGGGCCAACGTCCTGACTTTC. Translating gives CAAGLVSGANVLTF.

The chain couples TRBV28 to TRBJ2-5; 7 bases agree with TRBD1. The J segment lost 6 bases and the V segment lost 6 bases, leaving 13 bases of the junction unmatched. Germline V CDR1 and CDR2: MDHEN, SYDVKM. The CDR3 length is 15 residues. CDR3 sequence reads: CASRSPGQVVKTQYF. DNA of the CDR3: TGTGCCAGCAGGTCCCCCGGACAGGTGGTGAAGACCCAGTACTTC.

The chain uses TRBV5-1 and TRBJ2-7; 8 positions match TRBD2. The CDR3 spans 13 residues. V gave up 7 bases and J gave up 3 bases; unmatched junction bases: 6. The germline V gene has CDR1 SGHRS and CDR2 YFSETQ. The DNA of the CDR3 is TGCGCCAGCCGGGAGGGATCTAGCTACGAGCAGTACTTC. This sequence encodes CASREGSSYEQYF.

The chain combines TRBV19 with TRBJ2-5, with 8 bases identical to TRBD2. The germline gives CDR1 LNHDA, CDR2 SQIVND (reference sequence). V trimming: 0 bases; J trimming: 3 bases; junction bases outside the gene matches: 12. The CDR3 spans 18 residues. Here the CDR3 reads CASSIDYKGAGVEETQYF. Here the CDR3 DNA reads TGTGCCAGTAGTATAGATTACAAGGGAGCGGGAGTGGAAGAGACCCAGTACTTC.

This clone appeared a single time. The rearrangement joins TRBV19 to TRBJ2-7; 13 bases map to TRBD2. Trimming at V came to 5 bases and at J to 2 bases, leaving 3 bases not matched to a gene. CDR3 length: 15 residues. The germline gives CDR1 LNHDA, CDR2 SQIVND (reference sequence). The DNA for the CDR3 is TGTGCCAGTAGTTCGGGACTAGCGGGGACCTACGAGCAGTACTTC. As protein: CASSSGLAGTYEQYF.

J is TRBJ1-5 and V is TRBV15; D perhaps matches TRBD1 (5 bases). Germline V CDR1 and CDR2: LNHNV, YYDKDF (reference sequence). This CDR3 is 14 amino acids long. V was trimmed by 2 bases and J by 6 bases, leaving 11 bases between them. CDR3 sequence: CATSRLTDGQPQHF. The DNA for the CDR3 is TGTGCCACCAGCAGATTGACAGACGGTCAGCCCCAGCATTTT.

CDR3: CASSLGAAENSPLHF. CDR3 coding DNA: TGTGCCAGCAGCTTAGGGGCAGCGGAAAATTCACCCCTCCACTTT. The chain employs TRBV7-9 and TRBJ1-6, with D uncertain. V was clipped by 1 base and J by 7 bases, with 11 bases between them. Per the germline V gene, CDR1 is SEHNR and CDR2 is FQNEAQ (reference sequence). The CDR3 consists of 15 residues.

V and J are TRBV27 and TRBJ2-7, with TRBD2 matching over 12 bases. The trim removed 6 bases at V and 3 bases at J, leaving 3 bases unmatched. The length of the CDR3 is 14 residues. Germline assignment: CDR1 MNHEY and CDR2 SMNVEV (reference sequence). This CDR3 reads CASRLAGGDYEQYF. The CDR3 DNA reads TGTGCCAGCAGGCTAGCGGGAGGGGACTACGAGCAGTACTTC.

The chain carries TRBV3-1 (or the pseudogene TRBV3-2) and TRBJ2-6, with 9 bases fitting TRBD2. Unmatched junction bases numbered 4, after V lost 1 base and J lost 0 bases. The CDR3 is 18 residues long. Per the germline V gene, CDR1 is LGHDT and CDR2 is YNNKEL (reference sequence). CDR3 sequence reads: CASSQGLAVSSGANVLTF. The DNA of the CDR3 is TGTGCCAGCAGCCAAGGACTAGCGGTTAGCTCTGGGGCCAACGTCCTGACTTTC.

The rearrangement links TRBV6-5 to TRBJ1-6; D unclear. The ends were cut back, 7 bases at V and 6 bases at J, with 16 bases in the middle. The CDR3 spans 15 residues. Germline CDR1 and CDR2: MNHEY and SVGAGI. The CDR3 region is CASIRGTSGNSPLHF. In DNA, the CDR3 is TGTGCCAGCATACGAGGAACCTCGGGTAATTCACCCCTCCACTTT.

The chain has TRBV3-1 (or the pseudogene TRBV3-2) and TRBJ2-3; no clear D gene. Germline CDR1 is LGHDT and CDR2 is YNNKEL (reference sequence). Trimming stripped 4 bases from V and 5 bases from J, with 7 bases between. This CDR3 region has 12 residues. The CDR3 region has the DNA TGTGCCAGCAGCCTCTCGGGAGATACGCAGTATTTT. It specifies CASSLSGDTQYF.

V and J are TRBV30 and TRBJ2-1; a possible D gene is TRBD2 (5 bases). Germline values: CDR1 GTSNPN, CDR2 SVGIG (reference sequence). CDR3 size: 13 residues. V lost 1 base, J lost 10 bases, and 14 bases lay in between. The CDR3 spells CAWSGQPVAEQFF. DNA of the CDR3: TGTGCCTGGAGTGGACAACCCGTAGCGGAGCAGTTCTTC.

V is TRBV19 and J is TRBJ1-6; no clear D. The CDR3 contains 13 residues. V lost 1 base and J lost 11, with 9 bases in between. Looked up from germline, CDR1 is LNHDA and CDR2 is SQIVND (reference sequence). The chain's CDR3 is CASSIAPQAPLHF. DNA of the CDR3: TGTGCCAGTAGTATAGCCCCCCAGGCACCCCTCCACTTT.

This chain connects TRBV3-1 (or the pseudogene TRBV3-2) to TRBJ2-1; D call uncertain. The CDR3 consists of 13 residues. V was trimmed by 1 base and J by 10 bases, leaving 11 bases between them. Per germline, CDR1 LGHDT and CDR2 YNNKEL (reference sequence). The CDR3 nucleotides are TGTGCCAGCAGCCAAGGTCCGCTAGTGGAGCAGTTCTTC. This gives the protein CASSQGPLVEQFF.

This chain uses TRBV11-2 with TRBJ2-5; maybe TRBD2 (6 bases). V dropped 5 bases and J dropped 5 bases, with 12 bases sitting between them. CDR3 size: 13 residues. Germline lookup yields CDR1 SGHAT and CDR2 FQNNGV. The CDR3 region has the DNA TGTGCCAGCAGCCGGGGGTTAGAGGAGACCCAGTACTTC. Translated, it gives CASSRGLEETQYF.

J is TRBJ1-1 and V is TRBV9; D is uncertain. V shed 6 bases and J shed 9 bases, with 18 bases lying between them. The CDR3 loop spans 13 amino acids. The V gene's germline CDR1 is SGDLS and CDR2 YYNGEE. CDR3 DNA: TGTGCCAGCACCAATAGGGAGGGTGGACAAGCTTTCTTT. Residues: CASTNREGGQAFF. Full variable domain (missing parts from reference TRBV9 and TRBJ1-1): DSGVTQTPKHLITATGQRVTLRCSPRSGDLSVYWYQQSLDQGLQFLIQYYNGEERAKGNILERFSAQQFPDLHSELNLSSLELGDSALYFCASTNREGGQAFFGQGTRLTVV.

The genes are TRBV21-1 and TRBJ2-1; no DNA check was done on the table's D call, TRBD2. TRBV21-1 is assigned pseudogene status. This CDR3 has 17 residues. CDR3 coding DNA: TGTGCCAGCAGGGACCTAGCGGGAGGGCCGTCGAGGAATGAGCAGTTCTTC. It yields the protein CASRDLAGGPSRNEQFF.

The J gene is TRBJ1-2, the V gene TRBV25-1; 9 bases are a match to TRBD1. With 1 base clipped from V and 2 bases from J, the junction kept 11 bases outside the gene matches. This CDR3 has 18 residues. Germline V CDR1 and CDR2: MGHDK, SYGVNS. CDR3 residues: CASSEWSHRGRENYGYTF. The CDR3 DNA reads as TGTGCCAGCAGTGAATGGTCGCACAGGGGGCGCGAAAACTATGGCTACACCTTC.

This chain uses TRBV5-1 with TRBJ2-1; D unresolved. CDR1 is SGHRS, CDR2 YFSETQ, per germline. V was clipped by 0 bases and J by 3 bases, with 7 bases between them. The CDR3 is made up of 14 amino acids. The CDR3, as DNA: TGCGCCAGCAGCTTGGACAGTTTCTACAATGAGCAGTTCTTC. This encodes CASSLDSFYNEQFF.

This chain connects TRBV11-2 to TRBJ2-2; 9 bases map to TRBD1. J was trimmed by 4 bases and V by 4 bases; bases with no gene match: 10. The germline V gene encodes CDR1 SGHAT and CDR2 FQNNGV. This CDR3 comprises 17 residues. CDR3 DNA: TGTGCCAGCAGCTCACACCCGGGACAGGGTTTCACCGGGGAGCTGTTTTTT. Its translation is CASSSHPGQGFTGELFF.

About this clone: Different DNA sequences within this sample yield the same CDR3. The J gene is TRBJ2-5, the V gene TRBV3-1 (or the pseudogene TRBV3-2); the match to TRBD2 covers 8 bases. CDR3 length: 16 residues. Looked up from germline, CDR1 is LGHDT and CDR2 is YNNKEL (reference sequence). Trimming cost V 0 bases and J 2 bases; bases outside gene matches: 5. The CDR3 nucleotides are TGTGCCAGCAGCCAAGATCTAGCTAGCGGGCAAGAGACCCAGTACTTC. Protein sequence: CASSQDLASGQETQYF.

The chain has TRBV7-2 and TRBJ2-1; 12 positions agree with TRBD2. Per germline, CDR1 SGHTA and CDR2 FQGNSA. The CDR3 totals 17 residues. The V and J ends lost 1 base and 7 bases, in that order; junction bases with no gene match: 8. The CDR3 loop reads CASSLVFETSGSNEQFF. CDR3 nucleotides: TGTGCCAGCAGCTTAGTGTTTGAGACTAGCGGGAGTAATGAGCAGTTCTTC.

The rearrangement joins TRBV5-6 to TRBJ1-2, with 8 bases that match TRBD1. Germline-derived CDR1 and CDR2 are SGHDT and YYEEEE. The CDR3 has 15 amino acids. V lost 3 bases and J lost 4; bases outside the gene matches: 8. The CDR3 loop reads CASSSRTGTIYGYTF. The CDR3 region has the DNA TGTGCCAGCAGCTCGAGGACAGGGACGATCTATGGCTACACCTTC.